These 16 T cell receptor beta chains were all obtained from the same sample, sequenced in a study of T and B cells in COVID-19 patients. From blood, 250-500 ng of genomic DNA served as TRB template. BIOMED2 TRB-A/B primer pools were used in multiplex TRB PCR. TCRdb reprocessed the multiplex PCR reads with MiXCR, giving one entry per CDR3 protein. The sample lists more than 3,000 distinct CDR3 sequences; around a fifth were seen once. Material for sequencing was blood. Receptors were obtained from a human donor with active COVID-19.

Written as DNA, the CDR3 is TGTGCCAGTATTGACAGGGGGTTGAATCAGCCCCAGCATTTT. Its translation is CASIDRGLNQPQHF. V is TRBV19 and J is TRBJ1-5; the match to TRBD1 covers 9 bases. The CDR3 sequence is 14 residues long. V dropped 7 bases and J dropped 4; count of bases not matched to a gene: 5. Germline loops: CDR1 LNHDA, CDR2 SQIVND (reference sequence).

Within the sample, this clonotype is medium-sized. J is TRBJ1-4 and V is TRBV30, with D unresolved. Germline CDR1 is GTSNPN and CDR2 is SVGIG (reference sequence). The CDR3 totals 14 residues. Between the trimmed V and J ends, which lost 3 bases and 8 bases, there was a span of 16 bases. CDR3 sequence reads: CAWSRQDLAEKLFF. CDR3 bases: TGTGCCTGGAGCCGGCAGGACTTAGCGGAAAAACTGTTTTTT. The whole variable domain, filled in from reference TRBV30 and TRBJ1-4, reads SQTIHQWPATLVQPVGSPLSLECTVEGTSNPNLYWYRQAAGRGLQLLFYSVGIGQISSEVPQNLSASRPQDRQFILSSKKLLLSDSGFYLCAWSRQDLAEKLFFGSGTQLSVL.

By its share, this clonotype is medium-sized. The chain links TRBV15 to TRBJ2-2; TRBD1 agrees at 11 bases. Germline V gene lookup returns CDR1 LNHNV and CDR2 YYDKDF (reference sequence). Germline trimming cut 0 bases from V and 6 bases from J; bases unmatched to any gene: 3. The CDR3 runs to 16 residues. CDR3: CATSRDRDRGSGELFF. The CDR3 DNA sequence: TGTGCCACCAGCAGAGATCGGGACAGGGGGTCCGGGGAGCTGTTTTTT.

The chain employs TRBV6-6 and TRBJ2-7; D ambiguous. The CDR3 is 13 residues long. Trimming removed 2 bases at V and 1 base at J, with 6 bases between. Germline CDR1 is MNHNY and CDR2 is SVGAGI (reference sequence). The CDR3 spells CASSYEFSYEQYF. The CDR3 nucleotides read TGTGCCAGCAGTTACGAGTTTTCCTACGAGCAGTACTTC.

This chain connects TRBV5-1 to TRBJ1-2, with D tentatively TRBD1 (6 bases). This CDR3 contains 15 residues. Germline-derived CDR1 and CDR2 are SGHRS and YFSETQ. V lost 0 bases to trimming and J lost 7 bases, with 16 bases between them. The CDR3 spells CASSLGQEVIRGYTF. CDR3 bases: TGCGCCAGCAGCTTGGGACAGGAGGTGATACGTGGCTACACCTTC. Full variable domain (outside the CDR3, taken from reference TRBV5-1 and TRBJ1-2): KAGVTQTPRYLIKTRGQQVTLSCSPISGHRSVSWYQQTPGQGLQFLFEYFSETQRNKGNFPGRFSGRQFSNSRSEMNVSTLELGDSALYLCASSLGQEVIRGYTFGSGTRLTVV.

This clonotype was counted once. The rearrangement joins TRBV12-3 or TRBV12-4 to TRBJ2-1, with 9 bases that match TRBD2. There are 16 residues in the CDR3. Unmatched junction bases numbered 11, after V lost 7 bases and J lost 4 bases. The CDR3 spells CASISISGGQYNEQFF. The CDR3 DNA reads TGTGCCAGCATTTCTATTAGCGGGGGTCAGTACAATGAGCAGTTCTTC.

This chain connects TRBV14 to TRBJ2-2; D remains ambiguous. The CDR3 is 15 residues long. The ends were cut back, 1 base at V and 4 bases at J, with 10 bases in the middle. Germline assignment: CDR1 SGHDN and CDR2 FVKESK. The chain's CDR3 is CASSQGAGSTGELFF. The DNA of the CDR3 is TGTGCCAGCAGCCAAGGGGCAGGATCCACCGGGGAGCTGTTTTTT.

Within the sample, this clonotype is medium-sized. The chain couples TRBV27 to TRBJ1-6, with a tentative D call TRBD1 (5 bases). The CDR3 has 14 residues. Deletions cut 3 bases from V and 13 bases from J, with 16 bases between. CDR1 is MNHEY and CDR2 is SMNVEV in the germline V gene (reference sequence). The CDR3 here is CASSLKTRDAPLHF. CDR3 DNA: TGTGCCAGCAGTTTGAAGACCAGGGACGCTCCCCTCCACTTT.

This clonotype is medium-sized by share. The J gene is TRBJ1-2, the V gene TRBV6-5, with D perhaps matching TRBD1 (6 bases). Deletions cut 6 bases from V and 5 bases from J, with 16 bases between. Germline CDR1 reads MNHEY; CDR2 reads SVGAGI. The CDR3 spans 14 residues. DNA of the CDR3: TGTGCCAGCAGAGTCGACAGGAACTCTTATGGCTACACCTTC. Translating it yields CASRVDRNSYGYTF.

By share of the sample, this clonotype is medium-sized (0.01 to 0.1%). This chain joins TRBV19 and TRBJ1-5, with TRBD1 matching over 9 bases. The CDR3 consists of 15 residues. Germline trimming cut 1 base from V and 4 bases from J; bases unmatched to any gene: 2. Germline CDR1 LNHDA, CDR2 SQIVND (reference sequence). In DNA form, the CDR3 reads TGTGCCAGTAGTATAGGTGGGACAGGGAATCAGCCCCAGCATTTT. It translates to CASSIGGTGNQPQHF.

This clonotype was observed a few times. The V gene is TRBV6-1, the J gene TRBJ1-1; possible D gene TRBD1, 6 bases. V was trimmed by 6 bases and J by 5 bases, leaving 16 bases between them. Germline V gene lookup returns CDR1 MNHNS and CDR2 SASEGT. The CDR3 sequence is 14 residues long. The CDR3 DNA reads TGTGCCAGCAGCGAGGGGGGGGGGAAGACTGAAGCTTTCTTT. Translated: CASSEGGGKTEAFF.

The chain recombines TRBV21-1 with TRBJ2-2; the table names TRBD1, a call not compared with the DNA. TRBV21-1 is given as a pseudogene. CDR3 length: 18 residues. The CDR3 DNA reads TGTGCCAGCAGCACCATATGTACCGGGACAGGGTATGACGGGGAGCTGTTTTTT. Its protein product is CASSTICTGTGYDGELFF.

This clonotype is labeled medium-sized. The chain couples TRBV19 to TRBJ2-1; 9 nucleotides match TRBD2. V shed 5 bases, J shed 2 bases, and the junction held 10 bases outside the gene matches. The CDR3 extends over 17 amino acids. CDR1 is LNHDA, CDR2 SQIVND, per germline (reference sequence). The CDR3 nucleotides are TGTGCCAGTAGTGCGGCGGGTAGCGGGGGAGCCTACAATGAGCAGTTCTTC. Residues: CASSAAGSGGAYNEQFF.

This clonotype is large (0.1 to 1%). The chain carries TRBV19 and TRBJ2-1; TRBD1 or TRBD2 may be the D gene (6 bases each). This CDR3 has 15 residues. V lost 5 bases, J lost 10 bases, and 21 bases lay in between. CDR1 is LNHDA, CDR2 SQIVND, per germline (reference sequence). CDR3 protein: CASSPSAGSGDEQFF. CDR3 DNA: TGTGCCAGTAGTCCCTCAGCGGGTTCAGGGGACGAGCAGTTCTTC.

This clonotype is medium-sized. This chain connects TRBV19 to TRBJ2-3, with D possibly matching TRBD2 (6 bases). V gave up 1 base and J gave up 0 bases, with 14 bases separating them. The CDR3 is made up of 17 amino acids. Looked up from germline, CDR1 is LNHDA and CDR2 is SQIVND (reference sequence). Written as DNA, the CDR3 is TGTGCCAGTAGTATAGGCGGGACGGTCGCTAGCACAGATACGCAGTATTTT. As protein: CASSIGGTVASTDTQYF.

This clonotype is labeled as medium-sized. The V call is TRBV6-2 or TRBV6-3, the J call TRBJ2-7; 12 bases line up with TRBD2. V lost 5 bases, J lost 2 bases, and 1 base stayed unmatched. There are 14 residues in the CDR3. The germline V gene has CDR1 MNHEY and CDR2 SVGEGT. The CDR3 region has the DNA TGTGCCAGCAGTCGGACTAGCGGGACCTACGAGCAGTACTTC. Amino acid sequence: CASSRTSGTYEQYF.